The rows below give T cell receptor beta chains drawn from one sample of a study of blood T cell repertoires in COVID-19. The protocol was immunoSEQ multiplex PCR, while the TCRdb copy is restricted to in-frame clones and leaves out a portion. The table lists 200,000 or so clones, roughly 81% of them singletons. The sequencing sample was made of peripheral blood. Receptors originate from a man in his fifties who had recovered from COVID-19. CDR3s include the opening cysteine and the closing phenylalanine or tryptophan. Each record gives: D gene, J gene, CDR3 length, V gene, clone size, CDR3 DNA, CDR3 protein. The D gene is left open where the match is weak. Part of the rows lack a size; the others show once, few, many or a class for expanded clones.

. TRBJ1-5 15 TRBV28 . TGTGCCAGCACCCCGGCGGACTCTAGCAATCAGCCCCAGCATTTT CASTPADSSNQPQHF
TRBD2 TRBJ2-7 16 TRBV20-1 . TGCAGTGCTAGTGGCCTAGCGGGAGGGATAACCTACGAGCAGTACTTC CSASGLAGGITYEQYF
TRBD1 TRBJ2-7 15 TRBV27 . TGTGCCAGCAGTGCACCGGGACAGGGGGTCGGCGAGCAGTACTTC CASSAPGQGVGEQYF
. TRBJ2-7 15 TRBV2 . TGTGCCAGATCCGGGGTCGGGCGGGGATCCTACGAGCAGTACTTC CARSGVGRGSYEQYF
TRBD2 TRBJ2-5 14 TRBV9 . TGTGCCAGCAGCCCTCGGACTAGCTCAGAGACCCAGTACTTC CASSPRTSSETQYF
. TRBJ2-7 16 TRBV3-1/TRBV3-2 . TGTGCCAGCAGTCCCATTTATATCGACAGCTCCTACGAGCAGTACTTC CASSPIYIDSSYEQYF
. TRBJ1-5 16 TRBV27 . TGTGCCAGCAGTTACGGGGGAGGGGATAGCAATCAGCCCCAGCATTTT CASSYGGGDSNQPQHF
. TRBJ1-1 14 TRBV7-2 . TGTGCCAGCAGCCCTACGGGGGTCAACACTGAAGCTTTCTTT CASSPTGVNTEAFF
. TRBJ1-1 14 TRBV18 . TGTGCCAGCTCAACTCAGACAGTGAACACTGAAGCTTTCTTT CASSTQTVNTEAFF
TRBD1 TRBJ2-1 17 TRBV13 . TGTGCCAGCAGCTCCTCCGGGACAGGTTTTTCCCACAATGAGCAGTTCTTC CASSSSGTGFSHNEQFF
. TRBJ1-2 12 TRBV28 . TGTGCCAGCGTCGGGACACCCCATGGCTACACCTTC CASVGTPHGYTF
TRBD1 TRBJ1-2 14 TRBV6-5 . TGTGCCAGCACCGACCCGACAGGGTTGGATGGCTACACCTTC CASTDPTGLDGYTF
TRBD2 TRBJ2-7 17 TRBV11-2 few TGTGCCAGCAGCGTACGACTGGGCGGGGGTACCATCTACGAGCAGTACTTC CASSVRLGGGTIYEQYF
. TRBJ2-1 13 TRBV5-6 . TGTGCCAGCAGCTTCGGACTATACAATGAGCAGTTCTTC CASSFGLYNEQFF
. TRBJ2-1 15 TRBV20-1 . TGCAGTGCTAGTCGCGGGACCGCTCCGTACAATGAGCAGTTCTTC CSASRGTAPYNEQFF
TRBD2 TRBJ2-3 18 TRBV4-2 . TGTGCCAGCAGCCAAGCGGGACTAGCGGGATCCCGGGGAGATACGCAGTATTTT CASSQAGLAGSRGDTQYF
TRBD1 TRBJ2-4 14 TRBV9 . TGTGCCAGCAGCCCCTGGACAGGAGAGGACATTCAGTACTTC CASSPWTGEDIQYF